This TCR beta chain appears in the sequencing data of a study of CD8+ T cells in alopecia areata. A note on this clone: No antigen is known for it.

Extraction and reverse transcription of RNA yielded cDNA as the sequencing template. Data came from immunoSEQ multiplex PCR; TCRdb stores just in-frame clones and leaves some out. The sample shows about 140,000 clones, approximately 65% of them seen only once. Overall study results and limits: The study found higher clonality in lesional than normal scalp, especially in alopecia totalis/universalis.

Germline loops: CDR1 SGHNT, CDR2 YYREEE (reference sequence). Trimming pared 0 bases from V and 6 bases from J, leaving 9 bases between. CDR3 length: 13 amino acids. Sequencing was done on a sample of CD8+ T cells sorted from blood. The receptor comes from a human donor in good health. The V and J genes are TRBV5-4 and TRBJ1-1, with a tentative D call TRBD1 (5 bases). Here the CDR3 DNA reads TGTGCCAGCAGCTTGGTCAGGGCGGCTGAAGCTTTCTTT. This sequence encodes CASSLVRAAEAFF.